This T cell receptor (beta chain) was sequenced during a study of blood T cell repertoires in COVID-19. Study details: The United States, Italy and Spain supplied acute and convalescent COVID-19 samples. T cells, B-cell-depleted T cells, or PBMCs supplied cDNA or gDNA.

Methods used by the authors: By means of reference gene primer amplification, nucleated cell counts were estimated. Measured with immunoSEQ multiplex PCR; TCRdb has only the in-frame clones, and not every one. V, J and clone size are those of that table, while D and trimming were read from the DNA. The data contain about 280,000 clones, around 87% of them singletons. The CDR3 loop spans 14 amino acids. Trimming cost V 1 base and J 3 bases, with 10 bases left between them. Germline V gene data show CDR1 as SGHNT and CDR2 as YYREEE (reference sequence). Source material: peripheral blood. The sequence came from a woman younger than 45 who had recovered from COVID-19. The gene calls are TRBV5-4 and TRBJ1-1; D perhaps matches TRBD1 (6 bases). The CDR3 loop reads CASSLRGLDTEAFF. For the CDR3, the DNA is TGTGCCAGCAGCTTGAGGGGGTTGGACACTGAAGCTTTCTTT.